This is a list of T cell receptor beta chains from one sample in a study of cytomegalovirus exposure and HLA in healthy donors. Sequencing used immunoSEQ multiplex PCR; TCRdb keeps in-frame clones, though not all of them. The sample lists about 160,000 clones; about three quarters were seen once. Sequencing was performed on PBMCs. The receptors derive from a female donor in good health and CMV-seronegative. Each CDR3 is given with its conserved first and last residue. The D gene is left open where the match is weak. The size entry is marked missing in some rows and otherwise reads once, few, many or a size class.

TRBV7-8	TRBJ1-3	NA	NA	CASSLGRLNIRNTIYF	TGTGCCAGCAGCTTAGGTAGACTAAATATTAGAAACACCATATATTTT
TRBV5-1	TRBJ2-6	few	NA	CASRTVPGANGLTF	TGCGCCAGCAGAACGGTACCTGGGGCCAACGGCCTGACTTTC
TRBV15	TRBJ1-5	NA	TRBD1	CATSRTTRGQGQPQHF	TGTGCCACCAGCAGGACGACGAGGGGGCAGGGGCAGCCCCAGCATTTT
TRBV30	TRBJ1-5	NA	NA	CAWSRSFNQPQHF	TGTGCCTGGAGTAGGAGCTTCAATCAGCCCCAGCATTTT
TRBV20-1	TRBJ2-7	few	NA	CSAYGGYEQYF	TGCAGTGCTTACGGGGGCTACGAGCAGTACTTC
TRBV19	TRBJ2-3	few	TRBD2	CASGRLAGGLTDTQYF	TGTGCCAGTGGGAGGCTAGCGGGGGGGCTGACAGATACGCAGTATTTT
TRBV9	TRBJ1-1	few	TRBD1	CASSVAGGQNTEAFF	TGTGCCAGCAGCGTGGCAGGGGGCCAAAACACTGAAGCTTTCTTT
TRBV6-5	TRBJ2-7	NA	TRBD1	CASNSGTDLYEQYF	TGTGCCAGCAATAGTGGGACAGACCTCTACGAGCAGTACTTC
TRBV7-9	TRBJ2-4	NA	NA	CASSWDLSEAKNIQYF	TGTGCCAGCAGCTGGGACTTATCTGAAGCCAAAAACATTCAGTACTTC
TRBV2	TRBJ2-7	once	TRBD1	CASRSTDRAPDYEQYF	TGTGCCAGCAGATCGACTGACAGGGCACCCGACTACGAGCAGTACTTC
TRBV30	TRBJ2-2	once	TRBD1	CAWSHRDRGTGELFF	TGTGCCTGGAGTCACCGGGACAGGGGCACCGGGGAGCTGTTTTTT
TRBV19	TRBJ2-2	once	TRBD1	CASNPQGADTGELFF	TGTGCCAGTAACCCACAGGGGGCTGACACCGGGGAGCTGTTTTTT
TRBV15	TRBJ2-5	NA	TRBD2	CATSREQAGEVGTQYF	TGTGCCACCAGCAGAGAACAAGCGGGAGAGGTTGGGACCCAGTACTTC
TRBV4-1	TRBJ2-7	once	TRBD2	CASSQGSGREGPEQYF	TGCGCCAGCAGCCAGGGTAGCGGGCGGGAGGGACCCGAGCAGTACTTC
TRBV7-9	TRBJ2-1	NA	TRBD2	CASSLVWGGTNENEQFF	TGTGCCAGCAGCTTAGTTTGGGGGGGAACGAACGAAAATGAGCAGTTCTTC
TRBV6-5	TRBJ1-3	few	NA	CASSVLNLSGNTIYF	TGTGCCAGCAGTGTTCTAAACCTCTCTGGAAACACCATATATTTT
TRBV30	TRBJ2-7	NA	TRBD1	CAWSWFGTDYEQYF	TGTGCCTGGAGTTGGTTTGGGACAGACTACGAGCAGTACTTC